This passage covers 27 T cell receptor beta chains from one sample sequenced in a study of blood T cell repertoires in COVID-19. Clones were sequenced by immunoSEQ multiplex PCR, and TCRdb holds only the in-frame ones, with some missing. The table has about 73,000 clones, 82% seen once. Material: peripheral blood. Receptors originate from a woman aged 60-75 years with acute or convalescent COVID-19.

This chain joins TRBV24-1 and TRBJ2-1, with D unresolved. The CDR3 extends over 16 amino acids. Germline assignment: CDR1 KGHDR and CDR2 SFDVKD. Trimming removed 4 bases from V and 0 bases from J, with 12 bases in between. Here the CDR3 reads CATSESRYSSYNEQFF. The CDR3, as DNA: TGTGCCACCAGTGAGTCTAGGTATAGCTCCTACAATGAGCAGTTCTTC.

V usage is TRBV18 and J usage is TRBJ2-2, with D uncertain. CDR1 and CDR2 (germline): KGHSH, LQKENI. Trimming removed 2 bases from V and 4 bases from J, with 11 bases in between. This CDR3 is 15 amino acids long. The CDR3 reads CASSPEIDSTGELFF. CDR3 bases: TGTGCCAGCTCACCAGAAATTGACTCCACCGGGGAGCTGTTTTTT.

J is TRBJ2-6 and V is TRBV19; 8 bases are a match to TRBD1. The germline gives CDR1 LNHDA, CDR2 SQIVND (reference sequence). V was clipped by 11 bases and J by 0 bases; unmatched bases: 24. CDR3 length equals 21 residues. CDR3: CASYSPDFGRGQASGANVLTF. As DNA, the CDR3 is TGTGCCTCATACAGCCCGGACTTTGGACGGGGACAGGCCTCTGGGGCCAACGTCCTGACTTTC.

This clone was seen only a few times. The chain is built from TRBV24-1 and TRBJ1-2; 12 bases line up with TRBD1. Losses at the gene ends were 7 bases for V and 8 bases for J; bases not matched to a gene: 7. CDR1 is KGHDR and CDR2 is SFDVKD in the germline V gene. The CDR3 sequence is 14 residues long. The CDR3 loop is CATRSKGQGAGYTF. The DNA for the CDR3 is TGTGCCACCAGGTCAAAGGGACAGGGGGCGGGCTACACCTTC.

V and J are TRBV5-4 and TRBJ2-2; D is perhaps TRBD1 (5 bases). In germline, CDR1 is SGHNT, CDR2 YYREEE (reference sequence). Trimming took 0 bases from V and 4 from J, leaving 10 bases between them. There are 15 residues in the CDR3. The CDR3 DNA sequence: TGTGCCAGCAGCTTGGATGGTCAGGGCACCGGGGAGCTGTTTTTT. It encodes CASSLDGQGTGELFF.

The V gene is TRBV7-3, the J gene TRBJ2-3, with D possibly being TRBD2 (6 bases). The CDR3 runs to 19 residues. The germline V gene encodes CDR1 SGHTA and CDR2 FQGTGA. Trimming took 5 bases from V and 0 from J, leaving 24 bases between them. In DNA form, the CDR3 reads TGTGCCAGCAGCCCTCAACGGGCGGGGCGGAACCCTAGCACAGATACGCAGTATTTT. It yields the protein CASSPQRAGRNPSTDTQYF.

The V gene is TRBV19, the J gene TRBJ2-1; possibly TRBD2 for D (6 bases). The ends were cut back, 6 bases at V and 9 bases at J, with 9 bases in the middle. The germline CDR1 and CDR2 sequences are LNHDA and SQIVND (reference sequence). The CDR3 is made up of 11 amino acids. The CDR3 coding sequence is TGTGCCAGTAGCCCGGGAGTTGAGCAGTTCTTC. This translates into CASSPGVEQFF.

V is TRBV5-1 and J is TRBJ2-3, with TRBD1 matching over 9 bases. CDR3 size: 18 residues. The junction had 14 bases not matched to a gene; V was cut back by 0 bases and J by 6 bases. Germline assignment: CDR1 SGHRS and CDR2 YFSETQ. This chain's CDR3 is CASSLDYVGTGRGDTQYF. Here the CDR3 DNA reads TGCGCCAGCAGCTTGGACTATGTTGGGACAGGGAGGGGGGATACGCAGTATTTT.

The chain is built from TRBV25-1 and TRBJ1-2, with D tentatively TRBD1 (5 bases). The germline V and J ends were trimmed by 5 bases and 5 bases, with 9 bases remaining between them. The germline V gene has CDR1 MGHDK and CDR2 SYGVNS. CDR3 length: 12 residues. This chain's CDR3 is CASSSGGYGYTF. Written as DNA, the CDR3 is TGTGCCAGCAGTTCGGGGGGTTATGGCTACACCTTC.

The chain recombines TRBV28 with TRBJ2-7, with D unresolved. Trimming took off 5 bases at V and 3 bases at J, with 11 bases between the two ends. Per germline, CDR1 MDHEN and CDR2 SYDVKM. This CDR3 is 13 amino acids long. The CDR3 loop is CASSPDTFYEQYF. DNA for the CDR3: TGTGCCAGCAGTCCCGACACTTTCTACGAGCAGTACTTC.

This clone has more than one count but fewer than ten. The CDR3 loop reads CASSQGTGRVNEQFF. The CDR3 bases are TGCGCCAGCAGCCAGGGGACAGGGAGGGTCAATGAGCAGTTCTTC. The genes are TRBV5-1 and TRBJ2-1; 9 positions agree with TRBD1. Germline assignment: CDR1 SGHRS and CDR2 YFSETQ. Trimming removed 4 bases from V and 6 bases from J; junction bases left unmatched: 8. This CDR3 spans 15 amino acids.

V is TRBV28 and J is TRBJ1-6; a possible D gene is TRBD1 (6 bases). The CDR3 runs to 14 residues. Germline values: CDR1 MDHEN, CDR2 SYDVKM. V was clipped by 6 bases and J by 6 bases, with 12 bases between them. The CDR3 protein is CASRTTGINSPLHF. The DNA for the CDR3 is TGTGCCAGCAGAACGACAGGAATTAATTCACCCCTCCACTTT.

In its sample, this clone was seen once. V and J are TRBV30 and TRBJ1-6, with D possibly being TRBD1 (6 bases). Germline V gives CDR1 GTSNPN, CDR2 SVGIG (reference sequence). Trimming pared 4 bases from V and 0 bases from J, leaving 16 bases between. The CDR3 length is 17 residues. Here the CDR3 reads CAWKRDKHNSYNSPLHF. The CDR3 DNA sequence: TGTGCCTGGAAGCGGGACAAGCATAACTCCTATAATTCACCCCTCCACTTT.

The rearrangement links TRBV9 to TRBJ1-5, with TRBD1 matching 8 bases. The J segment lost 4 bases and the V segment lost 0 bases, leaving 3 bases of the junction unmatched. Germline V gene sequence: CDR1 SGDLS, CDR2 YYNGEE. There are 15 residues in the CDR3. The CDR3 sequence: CASSVGTGPNQPQHF. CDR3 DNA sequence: TGTGCCAGCAGCGTAGGGACAGGGCCGAATCAGCCCCAGCATTTT.

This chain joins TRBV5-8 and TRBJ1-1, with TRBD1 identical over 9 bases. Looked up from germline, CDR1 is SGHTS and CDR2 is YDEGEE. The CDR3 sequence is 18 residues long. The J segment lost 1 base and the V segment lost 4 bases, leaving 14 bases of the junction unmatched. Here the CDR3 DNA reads TGTGCCAGCAGCCTAACAGGGGGCTCGGATAAAGGGAACACTGAAGCTTTCTTT. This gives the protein CASSLTGGSDKGNTEAFF.

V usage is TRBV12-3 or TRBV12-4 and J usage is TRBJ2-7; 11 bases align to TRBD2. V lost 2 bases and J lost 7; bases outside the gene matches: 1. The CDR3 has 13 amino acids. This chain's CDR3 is CASSLTSGGEQYF. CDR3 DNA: TGTGCCAGCAGTTTAACTAGCGGGGGAGAGCAGTACTTC.

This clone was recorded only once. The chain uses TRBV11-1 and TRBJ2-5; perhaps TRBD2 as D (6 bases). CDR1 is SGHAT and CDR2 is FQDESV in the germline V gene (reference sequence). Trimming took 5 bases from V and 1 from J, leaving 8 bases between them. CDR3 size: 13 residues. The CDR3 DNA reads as TGTGCCAGCAGCGGAGGGACCCAAGAGACCCAGTACTTC. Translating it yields CASSGGTQETQYF.

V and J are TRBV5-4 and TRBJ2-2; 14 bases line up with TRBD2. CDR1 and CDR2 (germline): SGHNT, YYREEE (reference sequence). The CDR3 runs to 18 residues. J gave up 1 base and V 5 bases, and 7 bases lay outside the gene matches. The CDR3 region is CASSIRTSGRRNTGELFF. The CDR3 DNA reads TGTGCCAGCAGTATTCGGACTAGCGGGAGGAGGAACACCGGGGAGCTGTTTTTT.

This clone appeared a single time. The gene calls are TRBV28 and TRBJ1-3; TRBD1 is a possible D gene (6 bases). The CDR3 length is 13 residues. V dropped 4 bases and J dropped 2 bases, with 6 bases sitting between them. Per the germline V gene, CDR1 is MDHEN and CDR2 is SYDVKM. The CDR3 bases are TGTGCCAGCAGTTCAGGGGCTGGAAACACCATATATTTT. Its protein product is CASSSGAGNTIYF.

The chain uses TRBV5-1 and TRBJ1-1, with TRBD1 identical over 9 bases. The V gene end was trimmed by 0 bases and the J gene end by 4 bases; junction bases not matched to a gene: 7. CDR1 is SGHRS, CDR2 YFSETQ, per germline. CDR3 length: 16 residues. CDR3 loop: CASSLAGQGIGTEAFF. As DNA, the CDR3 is TGCGCCAGCAGCTTGGCGGGACAGGGAATAGGCACTGAAGCTTTCTTT.

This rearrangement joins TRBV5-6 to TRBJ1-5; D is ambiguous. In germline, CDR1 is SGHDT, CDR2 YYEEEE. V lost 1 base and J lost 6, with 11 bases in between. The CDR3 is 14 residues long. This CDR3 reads CASSLSYGVQPQHF. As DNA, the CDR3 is TGTGCCAGCAGCTTGTCGTATGGAGTTCAGCCCCAGCATTTT.

This CDR3 is CASSEVGGLGQPQHF. CDR3 DNA sequence: TGTGCCAGCAGTGAAGTTGGGGGGTTGGGTCAGCCCCAGCATTTT. The gene calls are TRBV2 and TRBJ1-5, with D possibly being TRBD1 (5 bases). CDR1 is SNHLY and CDR2 is FYNNEI in the germline V gene. The CDR3 has 15 residues. The V and J ends lost 1 base and 6 bases respectively, with 13 bases between them.

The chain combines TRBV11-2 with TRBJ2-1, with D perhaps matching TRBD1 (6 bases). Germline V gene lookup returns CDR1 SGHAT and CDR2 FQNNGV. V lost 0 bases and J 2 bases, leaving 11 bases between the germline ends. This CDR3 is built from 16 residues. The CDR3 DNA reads TGTGCCAGCAGCTTAGAGGGGCAGGGGACCTACAATGAGCAGTTCTTC. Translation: CASSLEGQGTYNEQFF.

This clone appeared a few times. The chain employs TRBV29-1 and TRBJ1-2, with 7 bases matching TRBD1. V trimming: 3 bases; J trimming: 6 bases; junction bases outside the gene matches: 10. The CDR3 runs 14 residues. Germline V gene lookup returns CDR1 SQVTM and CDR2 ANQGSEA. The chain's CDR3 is CSVDDRQGSNGYTF. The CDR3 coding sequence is TGCAGCGTTGACGATCGACAGGGTTCAAATGGCTACACCTTC.

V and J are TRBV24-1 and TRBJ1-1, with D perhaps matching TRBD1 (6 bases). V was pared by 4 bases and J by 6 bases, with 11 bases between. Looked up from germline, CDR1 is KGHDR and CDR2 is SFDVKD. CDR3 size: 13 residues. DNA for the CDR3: TGTGCCACCAGTGACCCTTACAGGGCTGAAGCTTTCTTT. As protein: CATSDPYRAEAFF.

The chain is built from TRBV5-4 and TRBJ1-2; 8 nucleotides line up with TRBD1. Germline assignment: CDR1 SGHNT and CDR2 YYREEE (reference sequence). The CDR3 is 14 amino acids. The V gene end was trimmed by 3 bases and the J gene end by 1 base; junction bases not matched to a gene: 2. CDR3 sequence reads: CASSSGQVNYGYTF. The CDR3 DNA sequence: TGTGCCAGCAGCTCGGGACAGGTTAACTATGGCTACACCTTC.

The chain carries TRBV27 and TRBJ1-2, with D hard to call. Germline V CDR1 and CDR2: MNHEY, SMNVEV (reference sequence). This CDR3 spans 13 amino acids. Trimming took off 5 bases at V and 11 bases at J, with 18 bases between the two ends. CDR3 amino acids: CASSTIRRVGYTF. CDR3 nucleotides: TGTGCCAGCAGTACAATCCGGAGGGTGGGATACACCTTC.